Following are 22 T cell receptor beta chains from one sample sequenced in a study of control samples from healthy donors and cancer patients. TCRdb keeps only in-frame clones here, not all; method: immunoSEQ multiplex PCR. Found here are approximately 120,000 clones, about 89% of them singletons; the top ten hold 17%. Sequenced input: blood. The receptors originated from a woman aged 50 to 60 in good health.

The chain uses TRBV29-1 and TRBJ2-5; weak D call: TRBD1 (6 bases). Trimming took 4 bases from V and 3 from J, leaving 9 bases between them. This CDR3 contains 12 residues. Germline-derived CDR1 and CDR2 are SQVTM and ANQGSEA. This CDR3 reads CSVVGAKETQYF. In nucleotides, the CDR3 is TGCAGCGTTGTGGGGGCTAAAGAGACCCAGTACTTC.

The V call is TRBV7-6, the J call TRBJ2-1; 8 nucleotides align to TRBD2. The CDR3 spans 16 residues. The germline gives CDR1 SGHVS, CDR2 FNYEAQ. V shed 5 bases, J shed 5 bases, and the junction held 11 bases outside the gene matches. The CDR3 sequence: CASSLWGSGRNNEQFF. CDR3 sequence (DNA): TGTGCCAGCAGCCTTTGGGGGAGCGGGAGAAACAATGAGCAGTTCTTC.

The chain carries TRBV7-7 and TRBJ2-1; 13 bases agree with TRBD2. V lost 3 bases, J lost 8 bases, and 4 bases stayed unmatched. The CDR3 loop spans 15 amino acids. CDR1 SSHAT and CDR2 FNYEAQ come from the germline V gene (reference sequence). In nucleotides, the CDR3 is TGTGCCAGCAGCTTCGGGACTAGCGGGGTCTATGAGCAGTTCTTC. Amino acids: CASSFGTSGVYEQFF.

This clone was seen only a few times. The gene calls are TRBV9 and TRBJ1-4, with unresolved D. Germline lookup yields CDR1 SGDLS and CDR2 YYNGEE. The CDR3 has 15 residues. Trimming removed 0 bases from V and 3 bases from J, with 9 bases in between. CDR3: CASSVGLGSNEKLFF. The CDR3 DNA sequence: TGTGCCAGCAGCGTAGGCCTGGGTTCTAATGAAAAACTGTTTTTT.

V gene TRBV11-3 combines with J gene TRBJ2-1; the D gene is possibly TRBD2 (5 bases). The CDR3 covers 14 residues. Between the trimmed V and J ends, which lost 5 bases and 9 bases, there was a span of 17 bases. The germline CDR1 and CDR2 sequences are SGHNT and YENEEA. CDR3: CASSAGGRGGEQFF. The CDR3 nucleotides are TGTGCCAGCAGCGCGGGTGGACGGGGTGGTGAGCAGTTCTTC.

The chain couples TRBV6-6 to TRBJ2-2; D gene uncertain. The CDR3 covers 15 residues. V gave up 6 bases and J gave up 6 bases, with 17 bases separating them. Looked up from germline, CDR1 is MNHNY and CDR2 is SVGAGI (reference sequence). The DNA of the CDR3 is TGTGCCAGCAGCCCAACTACTATTAAACCCGGGGAGCTGTTTTTT. Translating it yields CASSPTTIKPGELFF.

The CDR3, as DNA: TGCGCCAGCAGGGGGGACAGTATCTACGAGCAGTACTTC. Translated: CASRGDSIYEQYF. The chain employs TRBV5-1 and TRBJ2-7; 7 bases agree with TRBD1. The CDR3 sequence is 13 residues long. With 5 bases clipped from V and 3 bases from J, the junction kept 5 bases outside the gene matches. Germline CDR1 reads SGHRS; CDR2 reads YFSETQ. Full variable domain (missing parts from reference TRBV5-1 and TRBJ2-7): KAGVTQTPRYLIKTRGQQVTLSCSPISGHRSVSWYQQTPGQGLQFLFEYFSETQRNKGNFPGRFSGRQFSNSRSEMNVSTLELGDSALYLCASRGDSIYEQYFGPGTRLTVT.

This rearrangement joins TRBV19 to TRBJ2-2, with unresolved D. From germline, CDR1 is LNHDA and CDR2 SQIVND (reference sequence). This CDR3 has 18 amino acids. The V end was cut by 5 bases, the J end by 4 bases, with 23 bases between. The CDR3 is CASSVPNAIGKGTGELFF. Written as DNA, the CDR3 is TGTGCCAGTAGTGTCCCCAACGCTATTGGAAAAGGCACCGGGGAGCTGTTTTTT.

V is TRBV6-5 and J is TRBJ2-7; 8 nucleotides match TRBD2. The V gene end was trimmed by 4 bases and the J gene end by 6 bases; junction bases not matched to a gene: 5. CDR1 is MNHEY and CDR2 is SVGAGI in the germline V gene. CDR3 length: 13 residues. The DNA for the CDR3 is TGTGCCAGCAGTTCCGCGGGGGGTAGCGAGCAGTACTTC. This translates into CASSSAGGSEQYF.

This chain uses TRBV7-7 with TRBJ2-1; 10 bases fit TRBD2. CDR3 length: 16 residues. Germline-derived CDR1 and CDR2 are SSHAT and FNYEAQ (reference sequence). V dropped 2 bases and J dropped 10; count of bases not matched to a gene: 11. The CDR3 region is CASSLTIIAGGGEQFF. CDR3 DNA: TGTGCCAGCAGCTTAACGATCATAGCGGGAGGAGGGGAGCAGTTCTTC.

The chain combines TRBV19 with TRBJ1-5; D is uncertain. The CDR3 runs to 12 residues. CDR1 is LNHDA and CDR2 is SQIVND in the germline V gene (reference sequence). V dropped 4 bases and J dropped 7 bases, with 8 bases sitting between them. CDR3 protein: CASSTGVQPQHF. In nucleotides, the CDR3 is TGTGCCAGTAGTACGGGAGTACAGCCCCAGCATTTT.

The chain uses TRBV9 and TRBJ2-5; 10 bases are a match to TRBD2. Per the germline V gene, CDR1 is SGDLS and CDR2 is YYNGEE. This CDR3 region has 16 residues. J lost 2 bases, V lost 4 bases, and 8 bases had no gene match. Here the CDR3 reads CASSPPGAGGQETQYF. The CDR3 region has the DNA TGTGCCAGCAGCCCTCCGGGAGCGGGAGGGCAAGAGACCCAGTACTTC.

V gene TRBV3-1 (or the pseudogene TRBV3-2) combines with J gene TRBJ2-1; D not resolved. The germline V gene encodes CDR1 LGHDT and CDR2 YNNKEL (reference sequence). The V gene lost 5 bases and the J gene lost 4 bases, with 21 bases spanning the gap. The CDR3 length is 17 residues. The CDR3 DNA reads as TGTGCCAGCAGCGAGTGCACTCGTCGACACGCTTACAATGAGCAGTTCTTC. Translating gives CASSECTRRHAYNEQFF.

DNA of the CDR3: TGTGCCAGCAAGATGGGTACTAATGAAAAACTGTTTTTT. It specifies CASKMGTNEKLFF. J is TRBJ1-4 and V is TRBV6-5, with no clear D. CDR1 is MNHEY, CDR2 SVGAGI, per germline. The CDR3 is made up of 13 amino acids. Trimming stripped 7 bases from V and 2 bases from J, with 8 bases between.

This chain uses TRBV6-5 with TRBJ2-7; D is unresolved. The V end was cut by 7 bases, the J end by 6 bases, with 16 bases between. The V gene's germline CDR1 is MNHEY and CDR2 SVGAGI. The CDR3 is 13 amino acids. CDR3 nucleotides: TGTGCCAGCAAAGACGGCCATAGAATCGAGCAGTACGTC. Its protein is CASKDGHRIEQYV.

This chain joins TRBV7-2 and TRBJ2-2, with D hard to call. V was pared by 3 bases and J by 2 bases, with 7 bases between. Germline CDR1 reads SGHTA; CDR2 reads FQGNSA. This CDR3 is 14 amino acids long. The CDR3 DNA sequence: TGTGCCAGCAGCTTTGGGGTAAACACCGGGGAGCTGTTTTTT. This sequence encodes CASSFGVNTGELFF.

The chain has TRBV12-5 and TRBJ2-3; D unclear. Germline CDR1 reads LGHNT; CDR2 reads FRNRAP. The CDR3 length is 13 residues. The V gene lost 6 bases and the J gene lost 0 bases, with 7 bases spanning the gap. The CDR3 DNA reads TGTGCTAGTGGCCCCGACAGCACAGATACGCAGTATTTT. Protein product: CASGPDSTDTQYF.

This chain connects TRBV18 to TRBJ2-7, with a weak D call TRBD2 (6 bases). Germline CDR1 reads KGHSH; CDR2 reads LQKENI. The CDR3 contains 15 residues. Trimming left V 4 bases short and J 0 bases short, with 13 bases between. The CDR3 DNA is TGTGCCAGCTCACGGCTCGGGGGAAACTCCTACGAGCAGTACTTC. This codes for CASSRLGGNSYEQYF. The variable domain in full, completed from reference TRBV18 and TRBJ2-7, reads NAGVMQNPRHLVRRRGQEARLRCSPMKGHSHVYWYRQLPEEGLKFMVYLQKENIIDESGMPKERFSAEFPKEGPSILRIQQVVRGDSAAYFCASSRLGGNSYEQYFGPGTRLTVT.

This clone was detected once. The rearrangement uses TRBV7-3 and TRBJ2-1, with D possibly TRBD1 on 5 matching bases. V lost 3 bases and J lost 1, with 10 bases in between. Germline lookup yields CDR1 SGHTA and CDR2 FQGTGA. This CDR3 has 15 amino acids. The CDR3 DNA reads as TGTGCCAGCAGCTTGACAGATTTATCCTACAATGAGCAGTTCTTC. It yields the protein CASSLTDLSYNEQFF.

V gene TRBV27 combines with J gene TRBJ2-3, with 11 bases lining up with TRBD2. Per the germline V gene, CDR1 is MNHEY and CDR2 is SMNVEV (reference sequence). This CDR3 comprises 16 residues. Germline trimming cut 5 bases from V and 8 bases from J; bases unmatched to any gene: 12. The CDR3 spells CASSPHPGTSGTTQYF. CDR3 DNA sequence: TGTGCCAGCAGTCCCCACCCCGGGACTAGCGGAACTACGCAGTATTTT.

The rearrangement joins TRBV7-9 to TRBJ2-3, with 12 nucleotides matching TRBD2. The CDR3 runs 15 residues. After removal of 8 bases from V and 6 bases from J, the junction contained 9 bases not matched to a gene. Germline CDR1 and CDR2: SEHNR and FQNEAQ (reference sequence). CDR3 nucleotide sequence: TGTGCCAGCGCACGGACTAGCGGGGCGGGTGATACGCAGTATTTT. Amino acids: CASARTSGAGDTQYF.

As concerns this clone: This CDR3 is also generated by other DNA sequences in the sample. The CDR3 protein is CASSLVLGETQYF. The CDR3 DNA is TGTGCCAGCAGTTTAGTCCTAGGAGAGACCCAGTACTTC. The chain combines TRBV12-3 or TRBV12-4 with TRBJ2-5; unclear D gene. With 1 base removed from V and 4 bases from J, the gap between germline ends came to 7 bases. The CDR3 runs 13 residues.